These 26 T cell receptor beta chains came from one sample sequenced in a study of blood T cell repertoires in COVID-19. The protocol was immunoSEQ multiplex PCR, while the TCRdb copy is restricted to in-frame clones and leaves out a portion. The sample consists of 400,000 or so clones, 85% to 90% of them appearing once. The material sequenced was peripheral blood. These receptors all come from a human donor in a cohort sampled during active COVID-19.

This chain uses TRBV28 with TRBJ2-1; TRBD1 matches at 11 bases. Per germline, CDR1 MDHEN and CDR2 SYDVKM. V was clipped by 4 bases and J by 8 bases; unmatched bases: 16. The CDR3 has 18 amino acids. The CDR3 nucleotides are TGTGCCAGCAGTTCGGTTGATGCCCGGGACAGGGGGTGGGATGAGCAGTTCTTC. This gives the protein CASSSVDARDRGWDEQFF. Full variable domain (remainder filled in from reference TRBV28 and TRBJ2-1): DVKVTQSSRYLVKRTGEKVFLECVQDMDHENMFWYRQDPGLGLRLIYFSYDVKMKEKGDIPEGYSVSREKKERFSLILESASTNQTSMYLCASSSVDARDRGWDEQFFGPGTRLTVL.

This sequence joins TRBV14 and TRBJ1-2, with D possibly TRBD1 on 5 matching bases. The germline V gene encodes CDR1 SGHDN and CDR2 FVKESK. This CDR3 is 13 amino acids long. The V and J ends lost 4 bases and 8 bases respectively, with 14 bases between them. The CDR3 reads CASSLRQSTGYTF. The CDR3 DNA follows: TGTGCCAGCAGCCTAAGACAGTCGACGGGCTACACCTTC. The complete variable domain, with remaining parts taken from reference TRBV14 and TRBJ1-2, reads EAGVTQFPSHSVIEKGQTVTLRCDPISGHDNLYWYRRVMGKEIKFLLHFVKESKQDESGMPNNRFLAERTGGTYSTLKVQPAELEDSGVYFCASSLRQSTGYTFGSGTRLTVV.

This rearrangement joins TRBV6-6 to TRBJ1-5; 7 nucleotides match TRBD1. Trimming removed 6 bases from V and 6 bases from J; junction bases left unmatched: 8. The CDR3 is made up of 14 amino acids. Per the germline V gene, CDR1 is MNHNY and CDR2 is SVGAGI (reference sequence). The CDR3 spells CASSEQGQGQPQHF. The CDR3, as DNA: TGTGCCAGCAGCGAACAGGGGCAAGGTCAGCCCCAGCATTTT.

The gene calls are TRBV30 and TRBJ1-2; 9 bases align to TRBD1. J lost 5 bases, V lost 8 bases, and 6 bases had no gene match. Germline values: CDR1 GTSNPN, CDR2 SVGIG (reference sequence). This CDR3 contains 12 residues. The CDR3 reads CAGRTGVYGYTF. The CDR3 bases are TGTGCCGGAAGGACAGGGGTTTATGGCTACACCTTC.

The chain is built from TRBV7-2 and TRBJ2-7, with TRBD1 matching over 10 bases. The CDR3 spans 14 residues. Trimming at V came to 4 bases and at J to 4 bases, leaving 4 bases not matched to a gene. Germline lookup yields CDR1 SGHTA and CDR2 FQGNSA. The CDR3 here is CASSSTGGQYEQYF. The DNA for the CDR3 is TGTGCCAGCAGCTCGACAGGGGGCCAGTACGAGCAGTACTTC.

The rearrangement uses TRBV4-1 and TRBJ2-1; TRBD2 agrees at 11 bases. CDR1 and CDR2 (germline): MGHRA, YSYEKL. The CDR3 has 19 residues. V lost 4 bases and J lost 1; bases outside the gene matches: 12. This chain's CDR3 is CASSLERVLAGDSYNEQFF. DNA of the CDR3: TGCGCCAGCAGCCTTGAGAGGGTACTAGCGGGAGATTCCTACAATGAGCAGTTCTTC.

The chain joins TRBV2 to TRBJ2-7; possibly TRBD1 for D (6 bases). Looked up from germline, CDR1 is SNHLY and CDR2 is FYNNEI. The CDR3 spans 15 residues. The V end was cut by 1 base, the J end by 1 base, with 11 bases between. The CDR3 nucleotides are TGTGCCAGCAGTGAAGGGACAGCGAGATCCTACGAGCAGTACTTC. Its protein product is CASSEGTARSYEQYF. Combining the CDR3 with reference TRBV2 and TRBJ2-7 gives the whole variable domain EPEVTQTPSHQVTQMGQEVILRCVPISNHLYFYWYRQILGQKVEFLVSFYNNEISEKSEIFDDQFSVERPDGSNFTLKIRSTKLEDSAMYFCASSEGTARSYEQYFGPGTRLTVT.

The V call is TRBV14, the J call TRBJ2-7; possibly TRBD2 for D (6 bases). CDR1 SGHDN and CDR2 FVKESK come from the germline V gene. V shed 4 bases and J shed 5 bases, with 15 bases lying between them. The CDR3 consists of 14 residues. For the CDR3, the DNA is TGTGCCAGCAGCCGGACTATATCTTTAAACGAGCAGTACTTC. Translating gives CASSRTISLNEQYF.

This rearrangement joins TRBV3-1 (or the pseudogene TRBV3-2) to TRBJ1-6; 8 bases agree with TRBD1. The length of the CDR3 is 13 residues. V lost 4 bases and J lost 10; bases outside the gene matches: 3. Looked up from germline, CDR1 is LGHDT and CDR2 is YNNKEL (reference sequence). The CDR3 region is CASSRDRRSPLHF. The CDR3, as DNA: TGTGCCAGCAGCCGGGACAGGCGATCACCCCTCCACTTT.

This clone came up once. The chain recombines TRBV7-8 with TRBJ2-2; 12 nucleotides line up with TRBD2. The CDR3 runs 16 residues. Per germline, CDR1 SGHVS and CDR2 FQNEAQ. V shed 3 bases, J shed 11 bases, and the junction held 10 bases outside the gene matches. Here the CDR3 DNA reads TGTGCCAGCAGCTTCCTAAGACTAGCGGGGGCTCGTGAGCTGTTTTTT. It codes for CASSFLRLAGARELFF.

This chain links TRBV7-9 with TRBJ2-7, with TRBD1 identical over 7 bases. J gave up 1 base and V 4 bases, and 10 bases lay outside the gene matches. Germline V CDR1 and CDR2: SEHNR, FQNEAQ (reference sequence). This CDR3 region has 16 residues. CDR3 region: CASSSLQGLQSYEQYF. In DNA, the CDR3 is TGTGCCAGCAGCTCCTTACAGGGGCTACAATCCTACGAGCAGTACTTC.

CDR3 sequence reads: CASSIVANSGRSTDTQYF. CDR3 in DNA: TGTGCCAGTAGTATAGTTGCTAATAGCGGGAGGAGCACAGATACGCAGTATTTT. The chain joins TRBV19 to TRBJ2-3; 10 bases agree with TRBD2. With 1 base clipped from V and 0 bases from J, the junction kept 7 bases outside the gene matches. The V gene's germline CDR1 is LNHDA and CDR2 SQIVND (reference sequence). The CDR3 covers 18 residues.

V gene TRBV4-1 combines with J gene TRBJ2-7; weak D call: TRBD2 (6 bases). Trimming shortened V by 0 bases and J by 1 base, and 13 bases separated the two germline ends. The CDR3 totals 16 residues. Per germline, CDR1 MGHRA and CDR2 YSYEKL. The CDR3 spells CASSQEVAEGSYEQYF. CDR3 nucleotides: TGCGCCAGCAGCCAAGAAGTAGCGGAGGGATCCTACGAGCAGTACTTC.

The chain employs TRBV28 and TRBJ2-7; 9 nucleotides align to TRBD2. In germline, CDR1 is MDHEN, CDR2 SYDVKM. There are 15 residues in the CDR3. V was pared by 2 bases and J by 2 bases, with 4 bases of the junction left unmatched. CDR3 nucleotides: TGTGCCAGCAGTTTAACGGCTAGCGGGACCTACGAGCAGTACTTC. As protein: CASSLTASGTYEQYF. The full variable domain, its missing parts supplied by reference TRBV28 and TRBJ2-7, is DVKVTQSSRYLVKRTGEKVFLECVQDMDHENMFWYRQDPGLGLRLIYFSYDVKMKEKGDIPEGYSVSREKKERFSLILESASTNQTSMYLCASSLTASGTYEQYFGPGTRLTVT.

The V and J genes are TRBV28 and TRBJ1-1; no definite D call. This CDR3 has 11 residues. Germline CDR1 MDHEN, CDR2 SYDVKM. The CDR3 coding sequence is TGTGGGGTCCGGGGGAACACTGAAGCTTTCTTT. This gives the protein CGVRGNTEAFF.

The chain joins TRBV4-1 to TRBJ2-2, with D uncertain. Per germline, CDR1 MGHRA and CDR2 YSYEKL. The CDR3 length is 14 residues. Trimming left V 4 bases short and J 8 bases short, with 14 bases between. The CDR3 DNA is TGCGCCAGCAGCCCCACTTCTGAGGCTGGGGAGCTGTTTTTT. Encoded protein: CASSPTSEAGELFF.

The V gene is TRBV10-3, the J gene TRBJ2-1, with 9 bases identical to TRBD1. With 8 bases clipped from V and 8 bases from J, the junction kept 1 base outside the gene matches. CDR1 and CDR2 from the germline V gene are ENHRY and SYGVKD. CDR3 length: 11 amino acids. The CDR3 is CAIGDRDEQFF. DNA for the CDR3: TGTGCCATCGGGGACAGGGATGAGCAGTTCTTC.

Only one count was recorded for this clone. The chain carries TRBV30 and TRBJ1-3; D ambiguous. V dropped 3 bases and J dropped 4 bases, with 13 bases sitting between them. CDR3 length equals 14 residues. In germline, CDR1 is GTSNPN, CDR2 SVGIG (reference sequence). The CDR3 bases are TGTGCCTGGAGGGCCAACATCGAAGGAAACACCATATATTTT. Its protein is CAWRANIEGNTIYF.

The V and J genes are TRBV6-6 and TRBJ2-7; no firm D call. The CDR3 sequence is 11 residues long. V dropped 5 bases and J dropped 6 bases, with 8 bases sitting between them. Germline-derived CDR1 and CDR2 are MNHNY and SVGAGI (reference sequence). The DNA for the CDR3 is TGTGCCAGCAGTGACTGGAGCGAGCAGTACTTC. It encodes CASSDWSEQYF.

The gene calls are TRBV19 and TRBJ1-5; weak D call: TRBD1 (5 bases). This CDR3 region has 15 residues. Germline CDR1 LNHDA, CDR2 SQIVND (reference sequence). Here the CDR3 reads CASNRKPSGNQPQHF. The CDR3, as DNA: TGTGCTTCAAACAGGAAGCCGTCGGGCAATCAGCCCCAGCATTTT. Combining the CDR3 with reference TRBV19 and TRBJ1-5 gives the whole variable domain DGGITQSPKYLFRKEGQNVTLSCEQNLNHDAMYWYRQDPGQGLRLIYYSQIVNDFQKGDIAEGYSVSREKKESFPLTVTSAQKNPTAFYLCASNRKPSGNQPQHFGDGTRLSIL.

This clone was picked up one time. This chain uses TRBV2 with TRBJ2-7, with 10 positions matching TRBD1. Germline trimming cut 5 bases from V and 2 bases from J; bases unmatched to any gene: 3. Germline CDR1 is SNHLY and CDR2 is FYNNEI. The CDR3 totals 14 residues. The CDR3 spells CASSRDRGPYEQYF. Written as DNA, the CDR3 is TGTGCCAGCAGTCGGGACAGGGGCCCCTACGAGCAGTACTTC.

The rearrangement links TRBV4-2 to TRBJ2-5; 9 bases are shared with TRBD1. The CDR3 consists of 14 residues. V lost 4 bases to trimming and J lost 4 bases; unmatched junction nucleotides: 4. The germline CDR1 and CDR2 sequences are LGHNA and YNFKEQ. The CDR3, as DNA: TGTGCCAGCAGCCTGGGACAGGGCCGAGAGACCCAGTACTTC. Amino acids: CASSLGQGRETQYF.

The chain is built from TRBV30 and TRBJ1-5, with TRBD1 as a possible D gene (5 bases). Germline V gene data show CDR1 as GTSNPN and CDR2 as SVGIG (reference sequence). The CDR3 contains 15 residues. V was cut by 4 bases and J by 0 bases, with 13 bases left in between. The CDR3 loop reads CAWTAGQHSNQPQHF. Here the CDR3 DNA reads TGTGCCTGGACTGCAGGGCAGCATAGCAATCAGCCCCAGCATTTT.

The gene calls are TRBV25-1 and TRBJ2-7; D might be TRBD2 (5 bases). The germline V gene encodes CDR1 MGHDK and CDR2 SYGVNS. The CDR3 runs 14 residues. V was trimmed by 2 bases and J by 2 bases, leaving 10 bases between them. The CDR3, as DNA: TGTGCCAGCAGTGAACCGGAGGAACCCTACGAGCAGTACTTC. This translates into CASSEPEEPYEQYF.

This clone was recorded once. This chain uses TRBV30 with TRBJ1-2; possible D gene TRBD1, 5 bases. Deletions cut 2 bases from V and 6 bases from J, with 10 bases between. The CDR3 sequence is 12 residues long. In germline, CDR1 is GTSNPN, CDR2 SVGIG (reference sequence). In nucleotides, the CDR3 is TGTGCCTGGAGTACGGGGGTACATGGCTACACCTTC. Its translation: CAWSTGVHGYTF. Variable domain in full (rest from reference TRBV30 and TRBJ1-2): SQTIHQWPATLVQPVGSPLSLECTVEGTSNPNLYWYRQAAGRGLQLLFYSVGIGQISSEVPQNLSASRPQDRQFILSSKKLLLSDSGFYLCAWSTGVHGYTFGSGTRLTVV.

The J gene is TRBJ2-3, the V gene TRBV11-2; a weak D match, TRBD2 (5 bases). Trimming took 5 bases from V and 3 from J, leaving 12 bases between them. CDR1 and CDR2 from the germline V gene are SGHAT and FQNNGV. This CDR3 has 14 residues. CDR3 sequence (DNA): TGTGCCAGCAGCCTCATAGGGAGAACAGATACGCAGTATTTT. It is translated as CASSLIGRTDTQYF. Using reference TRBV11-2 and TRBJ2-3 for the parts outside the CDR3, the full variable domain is EAGVAQSPRYKIIEKRQSVAFWCNPISGHATLYWYQQILGQGPKLLIQFQNNGVVDDSQLPKDRFSAERLKGVDSTLKIQPAKLEDSAVYLCASSLIGRTDTQYFGPGTRLTVL.